A single sample gave rise to the 26 T cell receptor beta chains below, sequenced in a study of blood T cell repertoires in COVID-19. Assay: immunoSEQ multiplex PCR; the TCRdb copy retains only in-frame clones and omits some. The data show approximately 150,000 clones, nearly 90% seen once. The sequencing input was peripheral blood. The receptors shown here come from a man between 65 and 85 years old with acute or convalescent COVID-19.

This chain links TRBV28 with TRBJ2-1; D call uncertain. The V end lost 8 bases, the J end lost 15 bases, and 17 bases lay between the germline ends. Germline loops: CDR1 MDHEN, CDR2 SYDVKM. The CDR3 spans 11 residues. The CDR3 is CASGRQKKAFF. CDR3 nucleotides: TGTGCCAGCGGCAGGCAAAAGAAGGCGTTCTTC. The full variable domain, completed using reference TRBV28 and TRBJ2-1, is DVKVTQSSRYLVKRTGEKVFLECVQDMDHENMFWYRQDPGLGLRLIYFSYDVKMKEKGDIPEGYSVSREKKERFSLILESASTNQTSMYLCASGRQKKAFFGPGTRLTVL.

The V and J genes are TRBV28 and TRBJ2-1; 8 bases line up with TRBD1. Germline V lookup: CDR1 MDHEN, CDR2 SYDVKM. V lost 6 bases to trimming and J lost 4 bases; unmatched junction nucleotides: 11. The CDR3 runs to 16 residues. The CDR3 DNA follows: TGTGCCAGCAGCCTCTATTCGGACAGGGTGTACAATGAGCAGTTCTTC. Protein: CASSLYSDRVYNEQFF.

The J gene is TRBJ2-2, the V gene TRBV29-1; tentative D call: TRBD1 (6 bases). Germline V lookup: CDR1 SQVTM, CDR2 ANQGSEA. The CDR3 covers 15 residues. V lost 3 bases to trimming and J lost 4 bases, with 15 bases between them. The CDR3 is CSVDVQGLGTGELFF. CDR3 in DNA: TGCAGCGTTGATGTACAGGGATTGGGCACCGGGGAGCTGTTTTTT.

The V call is TRBV10-2, the J call TRBJ2-2; perhaps TRBD1 as D (6 bases). The V end was cut by 7 bases, the J end by 6 bases, with 15 bases between. This CDR3 is 14 amino acids long. Germline CDR1 reads WSHSY; CDR2 reads SAAADI. CDR3 in DNA: TGCGCCAGCAACGAAGGGGGTTTCGCCGGGGAGCTGTTTTTT. Protein: CASNEGGFAGELFF.

The V gene is TRBV5-4, the J gene TRBJ2-2; TRBD2 aligns across 10 bases. The CDR3 spans 16 residues. Germline V gene lookup returns CDR1 SGHNT and CDR2 YYREEE (reference sequence). V was pared by 0 bases and J by 4 bases, with 3 bases of the junction left unmatched. In DNA, the CDR3 is TGTGCCAGCAGCTTGGGTAGCGGGGGGCGCACCGGGGAGCTGTTTTTT. It translates to CASSLGSGGRTGELFF. The whole variable domain, remainder taken from reference TRBV5-4 and TRBJ2-2, is ETGVTQSPTHLIKTRGQQVTLRCSSQSGHNTVSWYQQALGQGPQFIFQYYREEENGRGNFPPRFSGLQFPNYSSELNVNALELDDSALYLCASSLGSGGRTGELFFGEGSRLTVL.

The V gene is TRBV28, the J gene TRBJ1-3, with D maybe TRBD1 (5 bases). The CDR3 covers 13 residues. CDR1 is MDHEN and CDR2 is SYDVKM in the germline V gene. The V gene lost 7 bases and the J gene lost 11 bases, with 18 bases spanning the gap. CDR3 bases: TGTGCCAGCATCCCCGGGAGGGGCCCTTCCATATATTTT. Translation: CASIPGRGPSIYF.

The genes are TRBV6-5 and TRBJ2-7, with 7 bases matching TRBD1. Germline CDR1 reads MNHEY; CDR2 reads SVGAGI. CDR3 length equals 15 residues. V shed 5 bases, J shed 6 bases, and the junction held 13 bases outside the gene matches. CDR3 protein: CASSPTGKKKSEQYF. As DNA, the CDR3 is TGTGCCAGCAGTCCGACAGGGAAGAAGAAAAGCGAGCAGTACTTC.

This chain joins TRBV28 and TRBJ2-1; 9 nucleotides align to TRBD2. Unmatched junction bases numbered 7, after V lost 6 bases and J lost 7 bases. Germline V gene sequence: CDR1 MDHEN, CDR2 SYDVKM. The CDR3 spans 14 residues. The CDR3 region is CASRDASGANEQFF. CDR3 DNA: TGTGCCAGCAGGGACGCTAGCGGGGCTAATGAGCAGTTCTTC. Supplemented by reference TRBV28 and TRBJ2-1, the full variable domain reads DVKVTQSSRYLVKRTGEKVFLECVQDMDHENMFWYRQDPGLGLRLIYFSYDVKMKEKGDIPEGYSVSREKKERFSLILESASTNQTSMYLCASRDASGANEQFFGPGTRLTVL.

The chain couples TRBV15 to TRBJ1-2, with 9 bases fitting TRBD1. Germline CDR1 reads LNHNV; CDR2 reads YYDKDF (reference sequence). V was clipped by 5 bases and J by 8 bases; unmatched bases: 6. The CDR3 totals 13 residues. For the CDR3, the DNA is TGTGCCACCAGCGGAGGGACAGGGAACGGCTACACCTTC. Translating gives CATSGGTGNGYTF.

The rearrangement joins TRBV19 to TRBJ1-2, with 8 nucleotides matching TRBD1. This CDR3 spans 14 amino acids. With 4 bases clipped from V and 6 bases from J, the junction kept 7 bases outside the gene matches. Germline CDR1 is LNHDA and CDR2 is SQIVND (reference sequence). The DNA for the CDR3 is TGTGCCAGTAGTACGCGGACAGGGTCCGATGGCTACACCTTC. It is translated as CASSTRTGSDGYTF.

The rearrangement links TRBV30 to TRBJ2-7; perhaps TRBD1 as D (6 bases). Germline CDR1 and CDR2: GTSNPN and SVGIG (reference sequence). Trimming shortened V by 3 bases and J by 2 bases, and 11 bases separated the two germline ends. The CDR3 extends over 13 amino acids. This CDR3 is CAWSRTATYEQYF. CDR3 DNA sequence: TGTGCCTGGAGCCGGACAGCCACCTACGAGCAGTACTTC.

This clone was detected a few times. The chain joins TRBV2 to TRBJ1-1; TRBD1 aligns across 10 bases. CDR1 is SNHLY and CDR2 is FYNNEI in the germline V gene. With 6 bases clipped from V and 7 bases from J, the junction kept 17 bases outside the gene matches. There are 17 residues in the CDR3. This CDR3 is CASRAPRFGQGVNEAFF. DNA of the CDR3: TGTGCCAGCAGGGCCCCGAGGTTTGGACAGGGGGTAAATGAAGCTTTCTTT.

This chain joins TRBV6-5 and TRBJ2-1, with D uncertain. The CDR3 runs to 13 residues. V lost 6 bases to trimming and J lost 6 bases, with 12 bases between them. Germline V gene lookup returns CDR1 MNHEY and CDR2 SVGAGI. CDR3 nucleotides: TGTGCCAGCAGCCACCAGTATGGCAATGAGCAGTTCTTC. This translates into CASSHQYGNEQFF.

This sequence joins TRBV5-4 and TRBJ1-6; no reliable D call. The CDR3 has 15 amino acids. V shed 0 bases and J shed 0 bases, with 4 bases lying between them. The germline V gene has CDR1 SGHNT and CDR2 YYREEE (reference sequence). CDR3 nucleotides: TGTGCCAGCAGCTTGGGGAGCTCCTATAATTCACCCCTCCACTTT. It codes for CASSLGSSYNSPLHF.

This sequence joins TRBV12-3 or TRBV12-4 and TRBJ1-6; TRBD1 agrees at 11 bases. The CDR3 has 13 residues. V dropped 9 bases and J dropped 8; count of bases not matched to a gene: 3. CDR3 loop: CASSGQGDSPLHF. The CDR3, as DNA: TGTGCCAGTTCGGGACAGGGGGATTCACCCCTCCACTTT.

The rearrangement links TRBV3-1 (or the pseudogene TRBV3-2) to TRBJ1-6; the D is unclear. Between the trimmed V and J ends, which lost 2 bases and 9 bases, there was a span of 8 bases. The CDR3 is 13 amino acids. Germline CDR1 reads LGHDT; CDR2 reads YNNKEL (reference sequence). The CDR3 bases are TGTGCCAGCAGCCAATTCGGTGTTTCACCCCTCCACTTT. Translating it yields CASSQFGVSPLHF.

The chain couples TRBV5-1 to TRBJ1-1; 8 positions match TRBD1. V shed 7 bases and J 3 bases; nucleotides not matched to a gene: 8. Germline loops: CDR1 SGHRS, CDR2 YFSETQ. This CDR3 is 14 amino acids long. The CDR3 nucleotides are TGCGCCAGCGGGACAGGTCGGCAGTACACTGAAGCTTTCTTT. It translates to CASGTGRQYTEAFF.

The J gene is TRBJ1-2, the V gene TRBV27; 7 bases agree with TRBD1. The junction had 10 bases not matched to a gene; V was cut back by 1 base and J by 2 bases. This CDR3 spans 17 amino acids. Germline assignment: CDR1 MNHEY and CDR2 SMNVEV (reference sequence). DNA of the CDR3: TGTGCCAGCAGTTTATATGGGGTGGTGACAGGGAACTATGGCTACACCTTC. Its protein product is CASSLYGVVTGNYGYTF.

V usage is TRBV6-5 and J usage is TRBJ1-3; TRBD1 aligns across 7 bases. J lost 7 bases, V lost 6 bases, and 6 bases had no gene match. Per germline, CDR1 MNHEY and CDR2 SVGAGI. This CDR3 region has 13 residues. The CDR3 sequence: CASRTGTVNTIYF. In nucleotides, the CDR3 is TGTGCCAGCAGAACCGGGACAGTTAACACCATATATTTT.

The chain couples TRBV12-3 or TRBV12-4 to TRBJ1-1, with D perhaps matching TRBD1 (6 bases). With 5 bases removed from V and 5 bases from J, the gap between germline ends came to 9 bases. This CDR3 has 12 amino acids. This CDR3 reads CASSGQRTEAFF. The DNA of the CDR3 is TGTGCCAGCAGTGGACAGAGGACTGAAGCTTTCTTT.

The rearrangement joins TRBV11-2 to TRBJ2-6; maybe TRBD1 (5 bases). V gave up 0 bases and J gave up 4 bases, with 22 bases separating them. Germline lookup yields CDR1 SGHAT and CDR2 FQNNGV. The CDR3 length is 20 residues. The CDR3 sequence is CASSLDPAGPQKGGANVLTF. Written as DNA, the CDR3 is TGTGCCAGCAGCTTAGACCCGGCAGGGCCGCAGAAGGGAGGGGCCAACGTCCTGACTTTC. Complete variable domain (other parts from reference TRBV11-2 and TRBJ2-6): EAGVAQSPRYKIIEKRQSVAFWCNPISGHATLYWYQQILGQGPKLLIQFQNNGVVDDSQLPKDRFSAERLKGVDSTLKIQPAKLEDSAVYLCASSLDPAGPQKGGANVLTFGAGSRLTVL.

V gene TRBV18 combines with J gene TRBJ2-3; D remains ambiguous. Trimming stripped 3 bases from V and 0 bases from J, with 7 bases between. Germline CDR1 KGHSH, CDR2 LQKENI. This CDR3 contains 14 residues. CDR3 loop: CASSPQVSTDTQYF. The CDR3 DNA reads as TGTGCCAGCTCACCCCAGGTTAGCACAGATACGCAGTATTTT. Complete variable domain (other parts from reference TRBV18 and TRBJ2-3): NAGVMQNPRHLVRRRGQEARLRCSPMKGHSHVYWYRQLPEEGLKFMVYLQKENIIDESGMPKERFSAEFPKEGPSILRIQQVVRGDSAAYFCASSPQVSTDTQYFGPGTRLTVL.

The V and J genes are TRBV5-4 and TRBJ2-5; a weak D match, TRBD2 (6 bases). Trimming cost V 4 bases and J 0 bases, with 7 bases left between them. The CDR3 runs to 13 residues. Germline CDR1 SGHNT, CDR2 YYREEE (reference sequence). The DNA of the CDR3 is TGTGCCAGCAGCCAGCGGGACCAAGAGACCCAGTACTTC. Residues: CASSQRDQETQYF.

The rearrangement uses TRBV2 and TRBJ1-2; D remains ambiguous. Deletions cut 8 bases from V and 5 bases from J, with 9 bases between. The V gene's germline CDR1 is SNHLY and CDR2 FYNNEI. This CDR3 comprises 11 residues. The chain's CDR3 is CASAPGYGYTF. CDR3 in DNA: TGTGCCAGCGCGCCGGGGTATGGCTACACCTTC.

The V call is TRBV24-1, the J call TRBJ2-4; a possible D gene is TRBD1 (6 bases). Trimming shortened V by 3 bases and J by 6 bases, and 11 bases separated the two germline ends. Looked up from germline, CDR1 is KGHDR and CDR2 is SFDVKD. The CDR3 covers 14 residues. The CDR3 sequence is CATSDPGQTNIQYF. The CDR3 DNA is TGTGCCACCAGTGATCCCGGACAGACAAACATTCAGTACTTC.

The J gene is TRBJ1-3, the V gene TRBV6-5; 9 bases map to TRBD1. The germline V gene has CDR1 MNHEY and CDR2 SVGAGI. The CDR3 is made up of 15 amino acids. V was pared by 8 bases and J by 5 bases, with 10 bases of the junction left unmatched. The CDR3 reads CASSDRGGWRNTIYF. The CDR3 DNA follows: TGTGCCAGCTCGGACAGGGGAGGCTGGCGAAACACCATATATTTT.